This TCR beta chain was sequenced for a study of glioma-infiltrating T cells after dendritic cell vaccination. The CDR3 has 15 amino acids. Trimming removed 3 bases from V and 5 bases from J; junction bases left unmatched: 7. CDR1 SGHNT and CDR2 YYREEE come from the germline V gene (reference sequence). Time point defined: after dendritic cell vaccination, including at tumor progression/relapse. Up to about 2 ug genomic DNA was used for TCRB CDR3 amplification. Repertoires were generated with immunoSEQ multiplex PCR, while TCRdb's copy carries only in-frame clones and drops some. The sample consists of 110,000 or so clones, roughly 90% of them appearing once.

Here the sequenced sample was blood, taken after dendritic cell vaccination. This chain connects TRBV5-4 to TRBJ1-2; 10 bases align to TRBD1. This sequence was found in a human donor with glioblastoma. The CDR3 nucleotides read TGTGCCAGCAGCTCCGCCGGGACAGGGGAATATGGCTACACCTTC. Protein: CASSSAGTGEYGYTF.